What follows are 26 T cell receptor beta chains derived from one specimen sequenced in a study of vaccination and CD4 T cells after COVID-19 (dated by TCRdb to between 2021 and 2022). The library was made by PCR. Sequenced on an Illumina iSeq 100. TCR sequencing of DNA from cultured CD4+ T cells used the Oncomine TCR Beta short-read assay at the Johns Hopkins FTIC core. Starting from the raw public reads, TCRdb applied fastp trimming at Q25, assembled clones with MiXCR and retained in-frame beta chains. Each record represents a unique CDR3 protein, reported with the most common genes and DNA among its rows. This sample is represented by fewer than 3,500 distinct CDR3 sequences; around 74% of them were singletons. The top ten clonotypes cover about 25% of the sample. In light of the paper, this sample's treatment or condition label describes: approximately 9-day PBMC culture with coronavirus spike peptide pools or control peptides (ViraFEST assay).

For these TCRs, the target antigens are not known. Sequences were obtained from CD4+ T cells from blood, cultured in vitro. Receptors originate from a human donor who had recovered from COVID-19.

The chain couples TRBV28 to TRBJ1-1, with 9 positions matching TRBD1. The CDR3 has 15 amino acids. V shed 4 bases, J shed 3 bases, and the junction held 6 bases outside the gene matches. Germline V CDR1 and CDR2: MDHEN, SYDVKM. The CDR3 region has the DNA TGTGCCAGCAGTTCAACGGGACAGGGATACACTGAAGCTTTCTTT. This gives the protein CASSSTGQGYTEAFF.

V is TRBV4-2 and J is TRBJ1-5; D is ambiguous. Germline CDR1 and CDR2: LGHNA and YNFKEQ. The CDR3 is made up of 15 amino acids. Trimming pared 0 bases from V and 5 bases from J, leaving 11 bases between. The CDR3 protein is CASSQDWQYHQPQHF. The CDR3 bases are TGTGCCAGCAGCCAAGATTGGCAGTATCATCAGCCCCAGCATTTT.

By frequency in the sample, this clonotype is medium-sized (0.01 to 0.1%). V and J are TRBV10-3 and TRBJ1-5; TRBD1 is a possible D gene (5 bases). With 3 bases removed from V and 6 bases from J, the gap between germline ends came to 18 bases. This CDR3 is 16 amino acids long. Per germline, CDR1 ENHRY and CDR2 SYGVKD. The CDR3 region has the DNA TGTGCCATCAGTGAATGGGGGAAGGAGGCCGGTCAGCCCCAGCATTTT. Translation: CAISEWGKEAGQPQHF.

The CDR3 loop reads CAWSIRTNTEAFF. The CDR3 coding sequence is TGTGCCTGGAGCATCAGGACGAACACTGAAGCTTTCTTT. V usage is TRBV30 and J usage is TRBJ1-1; D not certain. Germline CDR1 and CDR2: GTSNPN and SVGIG (reference sequence). With 3 bases removed from V and 1 base from J, the gap between germline ends came to 9 bases. CDR3 length: 13 amino acids.

This clonotype was observed a few times. CDR3 bases: TGCAGTGCTAGGCTCCGGACAGGGGACCCCAATCAGCCCCAGCATTTT. Amino acids: CSARLRTGDPNQPQHF. The chain couples TRBV20-1 to TRBJ1-5, with 9 positions matching TRBD1. Per germline, CDR1 DFQATT and CDR2 SNEGSKA (reference sequence). V gave up 3 bases and J gave up 3 bases; unmatched junction bases: 9. This CDR3 contains 16 residues.

The rearrangement joins TRBV14 to TRBJ1-2, with 10 nucleotides matching TRBD1. Germline values: CDR1 SGHDN, CDR2 FVKESK. This CDR3 has 15 residues. Trimming removed 4 bases from V and 4 bases from J; junction bases left unmatched: 6. The CDR3 DNA reads as TGTGCCAGCAGCCCGACAGGGGGCGAGGGCTATGGCTACACCTTC. This sequence encodes CASSPTGGEGYGYTF.

The table lists this clonotype with a count of one. The chain employs TRBV6-2 or TRBV6-3 and TRBJ1-1, with a tentative D call TRBD1 (5 bases). The CDR3 is 16 residues long. The V end was cut by 5 bases, the J end by 1 base, with 17 bases between. CDR1 and CDR2 from the germline V gene are MNHEY and SVGEGT. CDR3 sequence: CASSHPAAGRNTEAFF. The CDR3, as DNA: TGTGCCAGCAGTCACCCGGCCGCAGGGAGGAACACTGAAGCTTTCTTT.

The rearrangement joins TRBV6-4 to TRBJ2-3, with TRBD2 identical over 11 bases. The CDR3 extends over 16 amino acids. Germline V gives CDR1 MRHNA, CDR2 SNTAGT. V lost 5 bases to trimming and J lost 6 bases; unmatched junction nucleotides: 10. This chain's CDR3 is CASSHRLAGSMDTQYF. The DNA of the CDR3 is TGTGCCAGCAGTCACCGACTAGCGGGAAGTATGGATACGCAGTATTTT.

This chain joins TRBV27 and TRBJ1-2; 7 bases line up with TRBD1. CDR1 MNHEY and CDR2 SMNVEV come from the germline V gene (reference sequence). Trimming took 5 bases from V and 6 from J; bases not matched to a gene: 6. The CDR3 consists of 13 residues. CDR3 region: CASSLQGDHGYTF. Written as DNA, the CDR3 is TGTGCCAGCAGTCTGCAGGGGGATCATGGCTACACCTTC.

The gene calls are TRBV20-1 and TRBJ1-2; no reliable D call. CDR3 size: 13 residues. Germline lookup yields CDR1 DFQATT and CDR2 SNEGSKA (reference sequence). Trimming removed 3 bases at V and 2 bases at J, with 10 bases between. The CDR3 coding sequence is TGCAGTGCTAGTTTCTACAAGAACTATGGCTACACCTTC. Translation: CSASFYKNYGYTF.

This clonotype has just one count. The genes are TRBV19 and TRBJ1-6; TRBD1 is a possible D gene (5 bases). Germline values: CDR1 LNHDA, CDR2 SQIVND (reference sequence). The CDR3 extends over 13 amino acids. The V and J ends lost 5 bases and 9 bases respectively, with 11 bases between them. The CDR3 DNA reads as TGTGCCAGTAGTGTGGGGGGACGTTCACCCCTCCACTTT. The encoded protein is CASSVGGRSPLHF.

V is TRBV5-1 and J is TRBJ1-1; tentatively, D is TRBD1 (5 bases). CDR3 size: 14 residues. Germline-derived CDR1 and CDR2 are SGHRS and YFSETQ. The V and J ends lost 4 bases and 1 base respectively, with 11 bases between them. The CDR3 bases are TGCGCCAGCAGCCCGGGGACGGCGAACACTGAAGCTTTCTTT. Translated: CASSPGTANTEAFF.

The DNA for the CDR3 is TGTGCCAGCAGTGAGGTAGGAAGGGGAAACACCATATATTTT. Its translation: CASSEVGRGNTIYF. The rearrangement links TRBV25-1 to TRBJ1-3; D unresolved. The CDR3 consists of 14 residues. The germline V gene encodes CDR1 MGHDK and CDR2 SYGVNS. V was cut by 3 bases and J by 4 bases, with 10 bases left in between.

The chain is built from TRBV19 and TRBJ1-2, with 8 bases identical to TRBD1. The germline V gene has CDR1 LNHDA and CDR2 SQIVND (reference sequence). V gave up 1 base and J gave up 7 bases; unmatched junction bases: 11. This CDR3 is 16 amino acids long. CDR3 in amino acids: CASSIVSSGGAGGYTF. In DNA, the CDR3 is TGTGCCAGTAGTATAGTGTCGTCAGGGGGCGCCGGTGGCTACACCTTC.

The chain employs TRBV15 and TRBJ1-6, with D unresolved. Trimming removed 5 bases from V and 8 bases from J, with 22 bases in between. Germline loops: CDR1 LNHNV, CDR2 YYDKDF (reference sequence). The length of the CDR3 is 17 residues. The CDR3 region is CATSPTQAGPLHSPLHF. The CDR3 coding sequence is TGTGCCACCAGCCCTACGCAAGCTGGGCCATTGCATTCACCCCTCCACTTT.

This clonotype has just a few counts. The V call is TRBV7-8, the J call TRBJ1-6, with 10 bases lining up with TRBD1. This CDR3 comprises 17 residues. The V and J ends lost 5 bases and 11 bases, in that order; junction bases with no gene match: 15. Germline CDR1 reads SGHVS; CDR2 reads FQNEAQ. The CDR3 DNA is TGTGCCAGCAGCCCATCTCTCTTCGGACAGGGGGAGACACCCCTCCACTTT. Residues: CASSPSLFGQGETPLHF.

This chain links TRBV20-1 with TRBJ1-1; weak D call: TRBD1 (5 bases). Germline V gene lookup returns CDR1 DFQATT and CDR2 SNEGSKA (reference sequence). Trimming left V 3 bases short and J 2 bases short, with 13 bases between. This CDR3 region has 14 residues. The CDR3 DNA reads TGCAGTGCTAGTCAATCGACAGCAAACACTGAAGCTTTCTTT. Translated, it gives CSASQSTANTEAFF.

This clonotype came up a few times. The chain employs TRBV11-3 and TRBJ2-2; possible D gene TRBD2, 5 bases. V shed 3 bases and J shed 2 bases, with 10 bases lying between them. CDR3 size: 15 residues. Germline loops: CDR1 SGHNT, CDR2 YENEEA. The CDR3 is CASSFLAANTGELFF. CDR3 DNA: TGTGCCAGCAGCTTCCTAGCAGCAAACACCGGGGAGCTGTTTTTT.

This clonotype has only one observation. The CDR3 DNA reads TGTGCCATCAGTGGAGGGGGGACCCAAGAGGCTTTCTTT. Protein sequence: CAISGGGTQEAFF. The J gene is TRBJ1-1, the V gene TRBV10-3; possibly TRBD1 for D (6 bases). The germline V gene encodes CDR1 ENHRY and CDR2 SYGVKD. CDR3 size: 13 residues. Trimming removed 4 bases from V and 11 bases from J, with 17 bases in between.

By frequency in the sample, this clonotype is hyperexpanded. The chain is built from TRBV7-2 and TRBJ1-2, with D tentatively TRBD1 (6 bases). V dropped 5 bases and J dropped 8 bases, with 18 bases sitting between them. The CDR3 loop spans 14 amino acids. CDR1 SGHTA and CDR2 FQGNSA come from the germline V gene. The CDR3 nucleotides are TGTGCCAGCAGCACGGACAGACGGAAAGGGGGCTACACCTTC. Translating it yields CASSTDRRKGGYTF. Full variable domain (remainder filled in from reference TRBV7-2 and TRBJ1-2): GAGVSQSPSNKVTEKGKDVELRCDPISGHTALYWYRQSLGQGLEFLIYFQGNSAPDKSGLPSDRFSAERTGGSVSTLTIQRTQQEDSAVYLCASSTDRRKGGYTFGSGTRLTVV.

This chain links TRBV29-1 with TRBJ2-1, with TRBD2 matching 7 bases. Germline-derived CDR1 and CDR2 are SQVTM and ANQGSEA. V lost 4 bases to trimming and J lost 1 base; unmatched junction nucleotides: 1. This CDR3 is 13 amino acids long. CDR3 bases: TGCAGCGTTGGAGCGGGATCCTACAATGAGCAGTTCTTC. As protein: CSVGAGSYNEQFF.

V is TRBV5-4 and J is TRBJ2-3, with 7 bases that match TRBD2. Trimming at V came to 0 bases and at J to 6 bases, leaving 4 bases not matched to a gene. This CDR3 is 14 amino acids long. Germline V gene lookup returns CDR1 SGHNT and CDR2 YYREEE (reference sequence). CDR3 region: CASSLGGGGDTQYF. The CDR3 DNA is TGTGCCAGCAGCTTGGGCGGGGGAGGCGATACGCAGTATTTT.

This clonotype was counted a few times. The rearrangement uses TRBV10-3 and TRBJ1-2, with a tentative D call TRBD1 (6 bases). CDR1 and CDR2 from the germline V gene are ENHRY and SYGVKD. This CDR3 has 14 residues. V was clipped by 4 bases and J by 8 bases, with 17 bases between them. The chain's CDR3 is CAISGNREDWGYTF. CDR3 sequence (DNA): TGTGCCATCAGTGGTAACAGGGAGGATTGGGGCTACACCTTC.

The rearrangement joins TRBV28 to TRBJ2-5; 7 nucleotides agree with TRBD1. V lost 5 bases, J lost 3 bases, and 9 bases stayed unmatched. This CDR3 has 15 residues. Looked up from germline, CDR1 is MDHEN and CDR2 is SYDVKM. The chain's CDR3 is CASSSIRGLKETQYF. The CDR3 region has the DNA TGTGCCAGCAGTAGTATAAGGGGGCTGAAAGAGACCCAGTACTTC.

Regarding this clonotype: One junction end does not reproduce the germline sequence, and a read error may be involved. The chain recombines TRBV12-3 or TRBV12-4 with TRBJ1-2; D uncertain. The CDR3 is made up of 12 amino acids. The CDR3 nucleotides are TGTGCCAGCAGTTTAGGCGTTAGGCCAGAGGGATTC. It yields the protein CASSLGVRPEGF.

This clonotype was observed a single time. The V and J genes are TRBV20-1 and TRBJ2-7; D could derive from TRBD1 or TRBD2 (6 bases each). Germline V gene data show CDR1 as DFQATT and CDR2 as SNEGSKA (reference sequence). The CDR3 covers 16 residues. Trimming left V 6 bases short and J 7 bases short, with 28 bases between. CDR3 residues: CSAAPLNPGAGKEQYF. DNA for the CDR3: TGCAGTGCCGCCCCCCTCAACCCGGGGGCGGGGAAAGAGCAGTACTTC.